Below, 28 T cell receptor beta chains from the same sample are listed, as sequenced in a study of T cells in women clearing cervical HPV infection. The method was immunoSEQ multiplex PCR; TCRdb's version includes in-frame clones alone and lacks a portion of them. The sample holds 25,000 to 35,000 clones. The sequenced sample was blood buffy coat. Receptors were obtained from a woman aged 18 to 75 with a cervical HPV16 infection that either progressed to CIN3+ or cleared (not recorded which).

Comments on this clone: The read is 3 residues too short to cover the CDR3 end, so that end is filled in from the germline J gene. J is TRBJ1-1 and V is TRBV29-1, with TRBD1 matching 9 bases. Losses at the gene ends were 6 bases for V and 5 bases for J; bases not matched to a gene: 7. There are 13 residues in the CDR3. In germline, CDR1 is SQVTM, CDR2 ANQGSEA. The CDR3 bases that were read are TGCAGCGTGCTCGGGACAGGGCGGACTGAA. Protein sequence: CSVLGTGRTE. The whole CDR3 sequence is CSVLGTGRTEAFF.

Concerning this clone: The read ends 3 residues before the CDR3 terminus; that terminus is restored from the germline J gene. The chain employs TRBV18 and TRBJ1-5, with TRBD1 identical over 9 bases. V shed 3 bases and J 6 bases; nucleotides not matched to a gene: 9. The CDR3 contains 16 residues. Germline V gene lookup returns CDR1 KGHSH and CDR2 LQKENI. The CDR3 sequence is CASSPVGQGLSQPQHF. The DNA read from the CDR3 is TGTGCCAGCTCACCCGTAGGACAGGGGTTAAGTCAGCCC.

About this clone: The CDR3 goes on 3 residues after the read ends, and that part is filled in from the germline J gene. The V gene is TRBV5-1, the J gene TRBJ2-7; D is perhaps TRBD1 (6 bases). This CDR3 region has 14 residues. Trimming took 4 bases from V and 3 from J, leaving 14 bases between them. Germline V lookup: CDR1 SGHRS, CDR2 YFSETQ. The part of the CDR3 DNA that was read is TGCGCCAGCAGCCCGGATGGGACAAACTACGAG. Its protein is CASSPDGTNYE. The whole CDR3 protein is CASSPDGTNYEQYF.

Worth noting for this clone: With the read ending 3 residues before the CDR3 end, the germline J gene is used to fill in that end. This chain joins TRBV7-9 and TRBJ2-1; 8 positions match TRBD1. In germline, CDR1 is SEHNR, CDR2 FQNEAQ (reference sequence). The CDR3 totals 15 residues. Losses at the gene ends were 5 bases for V and 5 bases for J; bases not matched to a gene: 8. The sequenced CDR3 bases are TGTGCCAGCAGCCCAGGTGGGACAGGTCACAATGAG. Translating gives CASSPGGTGHNE. The complete CDR3 sequence is CASSPGGTGHNEQFF.

Incomplete CDR3 DNA: TGTGCCAGCCGCAGGGTGGAGACC. Its translation is CASRRVET. The full CDR3 protein reads CASRRVETQYF. The chain is built from TRBV2 and TRBJ2-5; TRBD1 might be the D (5 bases). Read data end 3 residues before the CDR3 end; the end is taken from the germline J gene. This CDR3 has 11 amino acids. Germline values: CDR1 SNHLY, CDR2 FYNNEI. V was shortened by 8 bases and J by 5 bases, with 9 bases between the two germline ends.

Details on this clone: The read stops 3 residues short of the end of the CDR3; the missing end is completed from the germline J gene. The chain links TRBV29-1 to TRBJ2-7; D uncertain. Germline V gene sequence: CDR1 SQVTM, CDR2 ANQGSEA. V was trimmed by 0 bases and J by 4 bases, leaving 4 bases between them. The CDR3 sequence is 11 residues long. The CDR3 bases that were read are TGCAGCGTTGAAGATCAGTACGAG. Amino acid sequence: CSVEDQYE. The whole CDR3 reads CSVEDQYEQYF.

Incomplete CDR3 DNA: TGCAGTGCTGGAGGGTACGGGGAAAGTCAGCCC. Its translation is CSAGGYGESQP. The complete CDR3 protein is CSAGGYGESQPQHF. The chain combines TRBV20-1 with TRBJ1-5; D gene unclear. The read finishes 3 residues shy of the CDR3 end, and the germline J gene is used to complete it. In germline, CDR1 is DFQATT, CDR2 SNEGSKA (reference sequence). The length of the CDR3 is 14 residues. V lost 5 bases to trimming and J lost 6 bases, with 17 bases between them.

With regard to this clone: The observed sequence ends 3 residues before the CDR3 terminus, with the missing tail filled in from the germline J gene. The chain combines TRBV6-2 or TRBV6-3 with TRBJ2-3, with 7 bases fitting TRBD2. The CDR3 runs 16 residues. J lost 3 bases, V lost 2 bases, and 8 bases had no gene match. CDR1 and CDR2 (germline): MNHEY, SVGEGT. CDR3 bases read: TGTGCCAGCAGTTACAGGGCGGGGGAGAAGACAGATACG. It specifies CASSYRAGEKTDT. The whole CDR3 is CASSYRAGEKTDTQYF.

With regard to this clone: The read falls 3 residues short of the CDR3 end, and the missing part is taken from the germline J gene. The chain has TRBV23-1 and TRBJ2-1; 8 bases line up with TRBD2. TRBV23-1 is known as an ORF, though its function is uncertain. V trimming: 5 bases; J trimming: 0 bases; junction bases outside the gene matches: 6. The CDR3 contains 16 residues. CDR3 DNA (partial): TGCGCCAGCAGTTGCGGGGGGCCGGGCTCCTACAATGAG. Protein sequence: CASSCGGPGSYNE. In full, the CDR3 is CASSCGGPGSYNEQFF.

With regard to this clone: The CDR3 is cut off 3 residues early in the read; its end comes from the germline J gene. The chain carries TRBV20-1 and TRBJ2-7; D is unclear. The CDR3 consists of 15 residues. V was clipped by 0 bases and J by 1 base, with 13 bases between them. CDR1 DFQATT and CDR2 SNEGSKA come from the germline V gene (reference sequence). This CDR3 is CSARDFDKLSYEQYF. CDR3 bases read: TGCAGTGCTAGAGATTTCGACAAATTATCCTACGAG.

A remark on this clone: The CDR3 goes on 3 residues after the read ends, and that part is filled in from the germline J gene. The V gene is TRBV30, the J gene TRBJ2-2; D remains ambiguous. This CDR3 spans 14 amino acids. The V end was cut by 3 bases, the J end by 5 bases, with 13 bases between. Germline CDR1 reads GTSNPN; CDR2 reads SVGIG (reference sequence). Incomplete CDR3 DNA: TGTGCCTGGAGCCGAGCTCTAGTGACCGGGGAG. Translating gives CAWSRALVTGE. The CDR3 in its entirety is CAWSRALVTGELFF.

A note on this clone: The CDR3 extends 3 residues past the end of the read, so its final part is completed from the germline J gene. The rearrangement links TRBV6-1 to TRBJ2-7, with TRBD1 identical over 8 bases. From germline, CDR1 is MNHNS and CDR2 SASEGT. The CDR3 consists of 16 residues. J was trimmed by 0 bases and V by 4 bases; bases with no gene match: 8. CDR3 DNA, as far as it was read: TGTGCCAGCAGTGCCCCCGGGACAGGAGGCTCCTACGAG. Amino acid sequence: CASSAPGTGGSYE. The CDR3 as a whole reads CASSAPGTGGSYEQYF.

As to this clone: The read ends 3 residues shy of where the CDR3 ends; the end is completed using the germline J gene. The rearrangement links TRBV19 to TRBJ2-7; TRBD2 agrees at 10 bases. V lost 3 bases, J lost 5 bases, and 4 bases stayed unmatched. Germline V gene lookup returns CDR1 LNHDA and CDR2 SQIVND (reference sequence). There are 14 residues in the CDR3. The CDR3 bases that were read are TGTGCCAGTAGTATCAGGCTAGCGGGAGACGAG. Protein product: CASSIRLAGDE. The complete CDR3 sequence is CASSIRLAGDEQYF.

Details on this clone: The sequenced fragment ends 3 residues before the CDR3 boundary, so the rest is inferred from the germline J gene. The V gene is TRBV19, the J gene TRBJ2-2, with TRBD1 as a possible D gene (5 bases). The CDR3 contains 16 residues. Germline V gene sequence: CDR1 LNHDA, CDR2 SQIVND (reference sequence). V lost 6 bases to trimming and J lost 0 bases, with 14 bases between them. CDR3: CASRTGKPANTGELFF. CDR3 DNA, as far as it was read: TGTGCCAGTAGAACAGGAAAACCCGCGAACACCGGGGAG.

Of note for this clone: Coverage ceases 3 residues before the CDR3 finishes, and the germline J gene fills in the end. The chain links TRBV27 to TRBJ2-3; TRBD1 is a possible D gene (5 bases). The CDR3 runs 13 residues. Germline CDR1 reads MNHEY; CDR2 reads SMNVEV (reference sequence). The V gene lost 5 bases and the J gene lost 2 bases, with 8 bases spanning the gap. The CDR3 spells CASSRQITDTQYF. The part of the CDR3 DNA that was read is TGTGCCAGCAGTAGACAGATCACAGATACG.

On this clone: The CDR3 end is not reached by the read, which stops 3 residues before it; the germline J gene fills it in. The V and J genes are TRBV10-1 and TRBJ2-7; D is unclear. The CDR3 length is 9 residues. Deletions cut 6 bases from V and 5 bases from J, with 2 bases between. Per germline, CDR1 WNHNN and CDR2 SYGVQD (reference sequence). The CDR3 DNA, read in part, is TGCGCCAGCAGCAACGAG. This codes for CASSNE. The full CDR3 is CASSNEQYF.

In the case of this clone: The read terminates 3 residues before the CDR3 end, so the remaining end is supplied by the germline J gene. The gene calls are TRBV7-2 and TRBJ1-2, with no clear D. The CDR3 consists of 11 residues. Trimming stripped 5 bases from V and 5 bases from J, with 6 bases between. In germline, CDR1 is SGHTA, CDR2 FQGNSA. CDR3 DNA (partial): TGTGCCAGCAGCCCGTCGTATGGC. Translating it yields CASSPSYG. The CDR3 in full is CASSPSYGYTF.

Worth noting for this clone: The CDR3 extends 3 residues past the end of the read, so its final part is completed from the germline J gene. This chain uses TRBV5-1 with TRBJ2-3; D gene ambiguous. The CDR3 covers 18 residues. Germline V gene sequence: CDR1 SGHRS, CDR2 YFSETQ. Trimming took 4 bases from V and 0 from J, leaving 21 bases between them. CDR3 bases read: TGCGCCAGCAGCCCCCTCCCTTTGAAGCACTACAGCACAGATACG. It is translated as CASSPLPLKHYSTDT. The CDR3 reads in full as CASSPLPLKHYSTDTQYF. Filled out from reference TRBV5-1 and TRBJ2-3, the complete variable domain reads KAGVTQTPRYLIKTRGQQVTLSCSPISGHRSVSWYQQTPGQGLQFLFEYFSETQRNKGNFPGRFSGRQFSNSRSEMNVSTLELGDSALYLCASSPLPLKHYSTDTQYFGPGTRLTVL.

On this clone itself: The missing CDR3 end, 3 residues past where the read stops, is filled in from the germline J gene. The chain couples TRBV5-1 to TRBJ2-2; no definite D call. This CDR3 contains 14 residues. The germline gives CDR1 SGHRS, CDR2 YFSETQ. The part of the CDR3 DNA that was read is TGCGCCAGCAGCTTGGGACCGGGTGGTGAAAAG. It codes for CASSLGPGGEK. The complete CDR3 sequence is CASSLGPGGEKLFF.

CDR3 sequence reads: CASSEGQGQIYGYTF. The CDR3 DNA, read in part, is TGTGCCAGTAGTGAGGGACAGGGCCAAATCTACGGG. V usage is TRBV19 and J usage is TRBJ1-2; 9 nucleotides agree with TRBD1. The CDR3 goes on 3 residues after the read ends, and that part is filled in from the germline J gene. Germline assignment: CDR1 LNHDA and CDR2 SQIVND (reference sequence). This CDR3 contains 15 residues.

Worth noting for this clone: The observed sequence ends 3 residues before the CDR3 terminus, with the missing tail filled in from the germline J gene. The rearrangement joins TRBV2 to TRBJ2-1, with 7 bases identical to TRBD1. Germline V gene sequence: CDR1 SNHLY, CDR2 FYNNEI. This CDR3 has 13 amino acids. The ends lost 9 bases at V and 9 bases at J; junction bases unmatched: 11. The sequenced part of the CDR3 DNA is TGTGCCAGTCGTCGCGACAGGGTAGTTGAG. This encodes CASRRDRVVE. The CDR3 reads in full as CASRRDRVVEQFF.

In the case of this clone: With the read ending 3 residues before the CDR3 end, the germline J gene is used to fill in that end. The chain uses TRBV5-1 and TRBJ2-1, with a tentative D call TRBD2 (6 bases). Germline values: CDR1 SGHRS, CDR2 YFSETQ. Trimming removed 4 bases from V and 8 bases from J, with 13 bases in between. The CDR3 has 13 amino acids. Incomplete CDR3 DNA: TGCGCCAGCAGCGCGACTAGATTTGATGAG. Protein: CASSATRFDE. The whole CDR3 is CASSATRFDEQFF. Complete variable domain (other parts from reference TRBV5-1 and TRBJ2-1): KAGVTQTPRYLIKTRGQQVTLSCSPISGHRSVSWYQQTPGQGLQFLFEYFSETQRNKGNFPGRFSGRQFSNSRSEMNVSTLELGDSALYLCASSATRFDEQFFGPGTRLTVL.

As for this clone: Read coverage stops 3 residues before the CDR3 terminus; the germline J gene supplies the remainder. This sequence joins TRBV14 and TRBJ2-7; a possible D gene is TRBD2 (5 bases). Trimming took 4 bases from V and 3 from J, leaving 10 bases between them. The CDR3 spans 13 residues. The V gene's germline CDR1 is SGHDN and CDR2 FVKESK. The covered CDR3 bases are TGTGCCAGCAGCCGTCCCGGGGTCTACGAG. Protein product: CASSRPGVYE. The whole CDR3 sequence reads CASSRPGVYEQYF.

Regarding this clone: Coverage ceases 3 residues before the CDR3 finishes, and the germline J gene fills in the end. The chain recombines TRBV19 with TRBJ1-2, with D possibly TRBD1 on 5 matching bases. Per germline, CDR1 LNHDA and CDR2 SQIVND (reference sequence). This CDR3 region has 15 residues. This CDR3 reads CASSPLGESANDYTF. The covered CDR3 bases are TGTGCCAGTAGTCCCCTAGGGGAATCGGCAAATGAC. Filled out from reference TRBV19 and TRBJ1-2, the complete variable domain reads DGGITQSPKYLFRKEGQNVTLSCEQNLNHDAMYWYRQDPGQGLRLIYYSQIVNDFQKGDIAEGYSVSREKKESFPLTVTSAQKNPTAFYLCASSPLGESANDYTFGSGTRLTVV.

Concerning this clone: The missing CDR3 end, 3 residues past where the read stops, is filled in from the germline J gene. The chain uses TRBV5-1 and TRBJ2-3; the match to TRBD1 covers 7 bases. This CDR3 is built from 14 residues. The J segment lost 1 base and the V segment lost 4 bases, leaving 3 bases of the junction unmatched. The germline gives CDR1 SGHRS, CDR2 YFSETQ. The CDR3: CASSSGQGTDTQYF. The CDR3 bases that were read are TGCGCCAGCAGCAGCGGACAGGGCACAGATACG.

On this clone: The read is 3 residues too short to cover the CDR3 end, so that end is filled in from the germline J gene. The chain carries TRBV11-2 and TRBJ2-3; the match to TRBD2 covers 7 bases. The junction had 7 bases not matched to a gene; V was cut back by 5 bases and J by 2 bases. Germline lookup yields CDR1 SGHAT and CDR2 FQNNGV. This CDR3 is built from 15 residues. CDR3 protein: CASSAVGGFTDTQYF. The sequenced CDR3 bases are TGTGCCAGCAGCGCGGTGGGGGGGTTCACAGATACG.

Concerning this clone itself: The read terminates 3 residues ahead of where the CDR3 ends, so the germline J gene completes it. V is TRBV11-3 and J is TRBJ1-6, with a tentative D call TRBD1 (5 bases). CDR3 size: 13 residues. Deletions cut 5 bases from V and 6 bases from J, with 8 bases between. CDR1 is SGHNT, CDR2 YENEEA, per germline. The CDR3 here is CASSQGGNSPLHF. CDR3 bases read: TGTGCCAGCAGCCAGGGCGGTAATTCACCC.

Remarks on this clone: The CDR3 end lies 3 residues beyond the end of the read and is filled in from the germline J gene. V usage is TRBV19 and J usage is TRBJ1-3; D is uncertain. The germline V gene encodes CDR1 LNHDA and CDR2 SQIVND (reference sequence). Trimming cost V 0 bases and J 2 bases, with 8 bases left between them. This CDR3 is 15 amino acids long. Here the CDR3 reads CASSIDATPGNTIYF. The CDR3 DNA, read in part, is TGTGCCAGTAGTATAGACGCGACACCTGGAAACACC.